This is a list of T cell receptor beta chains from one sample in a study of T cells and Merkel cell carcinoma outcomes. Sequenced by immunoSEQ multiplex PCR; TCRdb stores in-frame clones only, minus some. The repertoire holds some 19,000 clones, with around 79% as singletons. The sequencing sample was made of tumor tissue from Merkel cell carcinoma. These receptors were obtained from a human donor with Merkel cell carcinoma. CDR3s include the opening cysteine and the closing phenylalanine or tryptophan. D genes are given only for firm matches. Clone size is given for some rows only: seen once, a few or many times, or a class if the clone is expanded.

v_call,j_call,d_call,clone_size,cdr3_nt,cdr3_aa
TRBV5-4,TRBJ1-2,NA,NA,TGTGCCAGCAGCTTGGGGGGGGCTTATTCTGGCTACACCTTC,CASSLGGAYSGYTF
TRBV5-8,TRBJ2-1,NA,NA,TGTGCCAGCAGCCCAGGGGCGTCCTACAATGAGCAGTTCTTC,CASSPGASYNEQFF
TRBV25-1,TRBJ2-1,TRBD2,NA,TGTGCCAGCAGTGAACTGACTAGCGGGAGATACAATGAGCAGTTCTTC,CASSELTSGRYNEQFF
TRBV2,TRBJ2-1,TRBD1,NA,TGTGCCAGCGGGGGGGACAGGGTTGGTGGGGAGCAGTTCTTC,CASGGDRVGGEQFF
TRBV4-2,TRBJ1-1,NA,NA,TGTGCCAGCAGCCAAGATCCGGAGGCCCAAGCTTTCTTT,CASSQDPEAQAFF
TRBV25-1,TRBJ1-3,NA,NA,TGTGCCAGCAGTTTTTTCGGAAACACCATATATTTT,CASSFFGNTIYF
TRBV7-9,TRBJ2-2,NA,NA,TGTGCCAGCAGCTTAGGCATGTTCACCGGGGAGCTGTTTTTT,CASSLGMFTGELFF
TRBV5-1,TRBJ2-3,TRBD2,NA,TGCGCCAGCAAGACTAGCGGGAGCACAGATACGCAGTATTTT,CASKTSGSTDTQYF
TRBV6-5,TRBJ1-2,NA,NA,TGTGCCAGCAGTCCTCAAAGGGGCGGAGGCTACACCTTC,CASSPQRGGGYTF
TRBV7-9,TRBJ2-2,TRBD1,NA,TGTGCCAGCAGCCCGGGACAGCTCACCGGGGAGTTGTTTTTT,CASSPGQLTGELFF
TRBV18,TRBJ2-3,NA,NA,TGTGCCAGCTCACCAGGGGTTTCCCTTACAGATACGCAGTATTTT,CASSPGVSLTDTQYF
TRBV30,TRBJ2-7,TRBD1,NA,TGTGCCTGGACCGACGGGACAGTGTACGAGCAGTACTTC,CAWTDGTVYEQYF
TRBV7-9,TRBJ2-3,NA,once,TGTGCCAGCGCCCAGCGGGTGACAGATACGCAGTATTTT,CASAQRVTDTQYF
TRBV6-1,TRBJ1-5,NA,NA,TGTGCCAGCAGTGAGATACAGGGCTCCTTGGAGCCCCAGCATTTT,CASSEIQGSLEPQHF
TRBV6-1,TRBJ2-7,NA,NA,TGTGCCAGCAGTGACCAAGGATACGAGCAGTACTTC,CASSDQGYEQYF
TRBV6-1,TRBJ1-1,NA,few,TGTGCCAGCAGTGAGACAGGTCGCGCTGAAGCTTTCTTT,CASSETGRAEAFF
TRBV7-9,TRBJ2-7,TRBD1,NA,TGTGCCAGCAGCTACGGGCAGGGGGCGCGTCCGGCCTACGAGCAGTACTTC,CASSYGQGARPAYEQYF
TRBV29-1,TRBJ1-2,NA,NA,TGCAGCGTCTCCCGAGGTGGGGGCATCAACTATGGCTACACCTTC,CSVSRGGGINYGYTF
TRBV7-8,TRBJ2-1,NA,NA,TGTGCCAGCAGCTTAAGAACAGAGGGGACCTACAATGAGCAGTTCTTC,CASSLRTEGTYNEQFF
TRBV6-1,TRBJ1-6,TRBD1,NA,TGTGCCGGTGACAGGGGGTGGAATTCACCCCTCCACTTT,CAGDRGWNSPLHF
TRBV28,TRBJ1-1,NA,NA,TGTGCCAGCACTGAGGCGGGGGCGGACACTGAAGCTTTCTTT,CASTEAGADTEAFF
TRBV5-5,TRBJ2-7,NA,NA,TGTGCCAGCAGCACGGGACCCTACGAGCAGTACTTC,CASSTGPYEQYF
TRBV7-2,TRBJ1-5,NA,few,TGTGCCAGCAGCTCCTGGGGGAGTCCATATAGCAATCAGCCCCAGCATTTT,CASSSWGSPYSNQPQHF
TRBV18,TRBJ2-7,NA,NA,TGTGCCAGCTCTCCGGGAGACGGCTACGAGCAGTACTTC,CASSPGDGYEQYF
TRBV5-6,TRBJ2-3,TRBD2,NA,TGTGCCAGCAGCTTGATAGGCGGGGGGGCCATGCCAGATACGCAGTATTTT,CASSLIGGGAMPDTQYF
TRBV5-6,TRBJ2-7,NA,NA,TGTGCCAGCAGTCCACCCGGGCCCAGGGCCGAGCAGTACTTC,CASSPPGPRAEQYF
TRBV4-2,TRBJ2-6,TRBD1,NA,TGTGCCAGCAGCGACCGGACAGGGGATCCATCTGGGGCCAACGTCCTGACTTTC,CASSDRTGDPSGANVLTF
TRBV5-6,TRBJ2-7,NA,NA,TGTGCCAGCAGCTTGAGGGGGGGACCGAGGCCTACGAAGCAGTACTTC,CASSLRGGPRPTKQYF
TRBV15,TRBJ2-7,NA,once,TGTGCCACCAGCAGAGATCGCGCACACGCGACCTACGAGCAGTACTTC,CATSRDRAHATYEQYF
TRBV7-2,TRBJ1-2,NA,NA,TGTGCCAGCAGGCCAGCGTATGGCTACACCTTC,CASRPAYGYTF
TRBV27,TRBJ2-3,TRBD2,few,TGTGCCAGCAGTTCGCTGAGCGGGAGTGATACGCAGTATTTT,CASSSLSGSDTQYF